The rows below give T cell receptor beta chains drawn from one sample of a study of blood T cell repertoires in COVID-19. Libraries were prepared by immunoSEQ multiplex PCR; TCRdb keeps only in-frame clonotypes and omits some of them. This table holds hundreds of thousands of clones, about 80% found once. What was sequenced was peripheral blood. The source of these receptors is a man older than 75 with acute or convalescent COVID-19. CDR3s include the opening cysteine and the closing phenylalanine or tryptophan. The order of the fields is V gene, CDR3 protein.

TRBV7-2,CASSLPRGAYNQPQHF
TRBV5-1,CASSVGQGGYGYTF
TRBV5-1,CASSSRTFQETQYF
TRBV27,CASSSQGHQPQHF
TRBV19,CASRTTGTGGHQPQHF
TRBV30,CACARDSHEQFF
TRBV21-1,CASSTKWGLRDRPRSYEQYF
TRBV5-1,CASSLAGQGFEPQHF
TRBV7-8,CASSFSGLGRNEQYF
TRBV11-3,CASSLDQGNQQFF
TRBV7-3,CASSPSGGYGYTF
TRBV6-1,CASSGRTGRSNQPQHF
TRBV2,CASSFTGTGAISPLHF
TRBV7-3,CASSLTHSTGELFF
TRBV30,CAWSRTGKPQNTEAFF
TRBV28,CATSTDPLSPLHF
TRBV12-5,CASGLVLAGGFNQPQHF
TRBV18,CASSPRGTGNEKLFF
TRBV18,CASSPDSGGQETQYF
TRBV5-1,CASSDGTSGGTDTQYF
TRBV12-3/TRBV12-4,CASSFQNTQYF
TRBV9,CASSVGTGGILYGYTF
TRBV7-8,CASSFPTGDNEQFF
TRBV7-8,CASSPLLAGGHNEQFF
TRBV15,CATSGGGAYNEQFF
TRBV5-4,CASSPLTKTGGAYEQYF
TRBV18,CASSFRLTSTNEKLFF
TRBV7-2,CASSLGQGTNEKLFF
TRBV11-1,CASSLKGLNTEAFF